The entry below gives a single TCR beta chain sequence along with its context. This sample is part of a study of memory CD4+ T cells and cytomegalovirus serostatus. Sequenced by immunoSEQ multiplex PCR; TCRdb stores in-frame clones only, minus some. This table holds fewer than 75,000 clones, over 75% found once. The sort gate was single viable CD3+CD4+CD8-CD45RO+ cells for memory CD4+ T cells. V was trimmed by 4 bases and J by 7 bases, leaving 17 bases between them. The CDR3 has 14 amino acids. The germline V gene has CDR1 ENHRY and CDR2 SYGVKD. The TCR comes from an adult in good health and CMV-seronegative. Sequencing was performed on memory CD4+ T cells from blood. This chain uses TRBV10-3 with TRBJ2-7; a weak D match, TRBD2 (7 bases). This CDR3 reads CAISAGGLVREQYF. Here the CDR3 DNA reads TGTGCCATCAGTGCGGGGGGCCTAGTTAGGGAGCAGTACTTC.